This paragraph covers one TCR beta chain sequence. This sample is part of a study of T cell changes during pregnancy in multiple sclerosis. Clones were sequenced by immunoSEQ multiplex PCR, and TCRdb holds only the in-frame ones, with some missing. The sample holds tens of thousands of clones, 91% seen once. V was shortened by 6 bases and J by 3 bases, with 12 bases between the two germline ends. CDR3 length: 14 amino acids. Germline loops: CDR1 SGHDN, CDR2 FVKESK. The chain has TRBV14 and TRBJ2-1; tentatively, D is TRBD1 (5 bases). The clonotype comes from a female donor with multiple sclerosis, enrolled in a pregnancy study. The sequenced sample was CD4+ T cells from peripheral blood mononuclear cells, obtained in the first trimester of pregnancy. The DNA for the CDR3 is TGTGCCAGCAGAGGGGTGGGTTTCTACAATGAGCAGTTCTTC. Translation: CASRGVGFYNEQFF.